This TCR beta chain comes out of a study of CD8 T cells in Susac syndrome. Study-level points and caveats: In its TCR sequencing and HLA analysis, the study acknowledged that the number of individuals was relatively small.

The CDR3 is 14 residues long. Germline V lookup: CDR1 MDHEN, CDR2 SYDVKM. V lost 4 bases, J lost 2 bases, and 10 bases lay in between. The authors carried out high-throughput sequencing of TCR beta. They applied it to CD8+ and CD4+ T cells obtained from blood. The study used treatment-naive patients who had stable or active relapsing-remitting disease as multiple sclerosis controls. Turning to this clonotype: Its antigen is unknown.

The authors reverse transcribed roughly 0.5 to 1 ug RNA with random hexamers. Coverage of TCR beta CDR3 amplification by immunoSEQ multiplex PCR extended to 54 Vbeta and 13 Jbeta. Each CDR3 protein is one row after TCRdb ran MiXCR on the immunoSEQ multiplex PCR reads. The data hold some 150,000 distinct CDR3 sequences, with around 96% observed a single time. The material sequenced was CD8+ T cells from PBMCs. This TCR was sampled from a human donor with multiple sclerosis. The chain links TRBV28 to TRBJ2-3; tentatively, D is TRBD1 or TRBD2 (7 bases each). The CDR3 region has the DNA TGTGCCAGCAGTTCAGGGGGGGACACAGATACGCAGTATTTT. Protein: CASSSGGDTDTQYF.